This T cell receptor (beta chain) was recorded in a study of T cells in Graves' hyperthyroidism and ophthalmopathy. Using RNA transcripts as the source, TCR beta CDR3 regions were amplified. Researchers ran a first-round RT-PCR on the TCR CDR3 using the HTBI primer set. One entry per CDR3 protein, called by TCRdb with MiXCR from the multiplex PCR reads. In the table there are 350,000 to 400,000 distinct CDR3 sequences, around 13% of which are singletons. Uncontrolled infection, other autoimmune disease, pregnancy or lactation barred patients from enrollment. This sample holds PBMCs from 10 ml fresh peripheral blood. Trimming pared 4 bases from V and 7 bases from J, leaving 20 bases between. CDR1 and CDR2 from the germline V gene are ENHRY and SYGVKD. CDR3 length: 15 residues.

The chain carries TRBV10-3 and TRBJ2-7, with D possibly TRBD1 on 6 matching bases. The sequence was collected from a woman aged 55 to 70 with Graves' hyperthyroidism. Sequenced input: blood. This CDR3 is CAISGLLDSSLEQYF. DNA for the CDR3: TGTGCCATCAGTGGTCTCCTGGACAGTTCGTTAGAGCAGTACTTC.